This T cell receptor beta chain was recorded in a study of shared clonotypes between healthy human individuals. Study summary: Participating donors consisted of a couple of women and a few men aged 18 to 49.

Original processing notes: Filtering differed because ImmunoSEQ produced junction-only sequences that carried no quality scores. This table comes from immunoSEQ multiplex PCR, and its TCRdb copy is limited to in-frame clones, with some not included. V and J calls and clone size are as listed in that table; D and trimming were resolved from the DNA. The sample records a few million clones, just over 90% being singletons. This clone has a single count. Partitioning of CD4+ cells yielded a CD45RA+ naive subset and a CD45RA-negative memory subset. The germline CDR1 and CDR2 sequences are WNHNN and SYGVQD (reference sequence). The CDR3 runs 15 residues. J was trimmed by 1 base and V by 3 bases; bases with no gene match: 4.

This sequence joins TRBV10-1 and TRBJ2-3; TRBD2 matches 7 bases. Sequences were obtained from naive CD4+ T cells sorted from blood. The subset denotes: CD45RA+ positively selected. This TCR was recovered from a man between 18 and 29 years old in good health. The CDR3 protein is CASSERTSGTDTQYF. In DNA form, the CDR3 reads TGCGCCAGCAGTGAAAGAACTAGCGGCACAGATACGCAGTATTTT.